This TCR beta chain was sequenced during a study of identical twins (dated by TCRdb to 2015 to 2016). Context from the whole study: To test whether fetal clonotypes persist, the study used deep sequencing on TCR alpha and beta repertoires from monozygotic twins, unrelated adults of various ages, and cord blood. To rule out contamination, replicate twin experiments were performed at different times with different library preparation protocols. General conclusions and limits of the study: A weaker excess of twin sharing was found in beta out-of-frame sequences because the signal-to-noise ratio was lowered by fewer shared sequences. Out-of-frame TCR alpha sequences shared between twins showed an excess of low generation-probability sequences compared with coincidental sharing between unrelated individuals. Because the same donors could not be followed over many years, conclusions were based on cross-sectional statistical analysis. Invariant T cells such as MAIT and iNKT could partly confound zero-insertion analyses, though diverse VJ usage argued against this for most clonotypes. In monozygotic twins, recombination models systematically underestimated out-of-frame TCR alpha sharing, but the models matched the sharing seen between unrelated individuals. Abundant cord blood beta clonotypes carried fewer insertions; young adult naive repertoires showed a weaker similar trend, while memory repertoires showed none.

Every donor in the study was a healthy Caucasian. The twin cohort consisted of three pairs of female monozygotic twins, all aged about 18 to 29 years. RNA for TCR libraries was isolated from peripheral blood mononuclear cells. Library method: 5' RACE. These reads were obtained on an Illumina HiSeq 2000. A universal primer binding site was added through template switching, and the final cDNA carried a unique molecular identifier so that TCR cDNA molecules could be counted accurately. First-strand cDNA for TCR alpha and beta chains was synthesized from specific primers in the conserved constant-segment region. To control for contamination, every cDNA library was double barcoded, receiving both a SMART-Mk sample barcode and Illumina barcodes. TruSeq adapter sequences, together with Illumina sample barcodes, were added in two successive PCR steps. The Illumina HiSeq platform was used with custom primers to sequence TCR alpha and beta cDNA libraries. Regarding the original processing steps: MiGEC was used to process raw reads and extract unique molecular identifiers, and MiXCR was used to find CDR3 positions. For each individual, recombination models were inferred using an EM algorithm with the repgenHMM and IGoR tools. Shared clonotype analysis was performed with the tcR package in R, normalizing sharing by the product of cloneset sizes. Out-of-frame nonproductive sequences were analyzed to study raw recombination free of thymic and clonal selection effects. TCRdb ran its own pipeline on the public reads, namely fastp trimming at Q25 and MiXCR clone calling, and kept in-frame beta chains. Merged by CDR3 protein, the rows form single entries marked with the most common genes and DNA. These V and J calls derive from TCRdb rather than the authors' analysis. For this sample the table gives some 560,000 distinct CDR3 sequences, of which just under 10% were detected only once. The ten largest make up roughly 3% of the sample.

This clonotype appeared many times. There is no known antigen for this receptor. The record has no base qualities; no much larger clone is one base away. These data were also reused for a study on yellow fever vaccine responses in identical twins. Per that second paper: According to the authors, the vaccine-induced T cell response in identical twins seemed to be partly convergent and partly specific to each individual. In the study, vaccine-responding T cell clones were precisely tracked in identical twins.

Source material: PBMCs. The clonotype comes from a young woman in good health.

In nucleotides, the sequence is TGTGCCAGCAGCTTAGTCGTGGGGGGAGGCCAAGAGACCCAGTACTTC. This encodes CASSLVVGGGQETQYF. The V gene is TRBV7-9 and the J gene is TRBJ2-5, and the D gene may be TRBD2, 6 bases matching. Trimming removed 1 base from V and 1 base from J, leaving 13 bases between the germline ends. As encoded in the germline V gene (reference sequence), CDR1 is SEHNR while CDR2 is FQNEAQ. Including cysteine and phenylalanine, the CDR3 has 16 amino acids. Left in the record is the CDR3 DNA by itself, 48 bases read in frame from the first base.